This entry lists 20 T cell receptor beta chains sequenced from one sample in a study of PD-L1 blockade in urothelial cancer. Assay used: immunoSEQ multiplex PCR; TCRdb lists only in-frame clones, some missing. The table has under 70,000 clones, over 75% seen once. Described time point: pretreatment peripheral blood. The starting material was PBMCs, obtained around atezolizumab (anti-PD-L1) treatment. The receptor set was obtained from a man between 65 and 85 years old with urothelial cancer.

V usage is TRBV6-5 and J usage is TRBJ1-1; 7 positions match TRBD1. The trim removed 5 bases at V and 1 base at J, leaving 7 bases unmatched. Germline V gene data show CDR1 as MNHEY and CDR2 as SVGAGI. The length of the CDR3 is 15 residues. CDR3 loop: CASSLVGTANTEAFF. The CDR3 DNA reads as TGTGCCAGCAGTCTCGTAGGGACAGCGAACACTGAAGCTTTCTTT.

This clone has only a few counts. The rearrangement joins TRBV4-1 to TRBJ2-1; TRBD2 aligns across 9 bases. Germline CDR1 MGHRA, CDR2 YSYEKL. This CDR3 is built from 18 residues. The trim removed 0 bases at V and 0 bases at J, leaving 6 bases unmatched. The CDR3 is CASSQDRRGGGSYNEQFF. CDR3 sequence (DNA): TGCGCCAGCAGCCAAGATCGGCGGGGGGGTGGCTCCTACAATGAGCAGTTCTTC.

The V gene is TRBV4-3, the J gene TRBJ2-7; D gene uncertain. V dropped 0 bases and J dropped 2 bases, with 11 bases sitting between them. This CDR3 contains 15 residues. Germline CDR1 is LGHNA and CDR2 is YSLEER. DNA for the CDR3: TGCGCCAGCAGCCAAGAGGGCAGCCGAACCTACGAGCAGTACTTC. Translated: CASSQEGSRTYEQYF.

This chain connects TRBV5-6 to TRBJ2-5; 11 bases line up with TRBD1. V shed 2 bases and J 1 base; nucleotides not matched to a gene: 4. The CDR3 runs 16 residues. Germline CDR1 reads SGHDT; CDR2 reads YYEEEE. The chain's CDR3 is CASSFGTGGFQETQYF. In nucleotides, the CDR3 is TGTGCCAGCAGCTTTGGGACAGGGGGTTTCCAAGAGACCCAGTACTTC.

The rearrangement joins TRBV4-2 to TRBJ1-2, with 11 bases fitting TRBD1. The germline V gene encodes CDR1 LGHNA and CDR2 YNFKEQ. There are 16 residues in the CDR3. Trimming removed 0 bases from V and 8 bases from J; junction bases left unmatched: 8. CDR3 bases: TGTGCCAGCAGCCAAGATTCGGGGACAGGGGGATTCGGCTACACCTTC. Translation: CASSQDSGTGGFGYTF.

V and J are TRBV9 and TRBJ1-3; the D is unclear. Germline CDR1 and CDR2: SGDLS and YYNGEE. The CDR3 covers 16 residues. V lost 3 bases to trimming and J lost 1 base, with 14 bases between them. The CDR3 sequence is CASSARWGESGNTIYF. In nucleotides, the CDR3 is TGTGCCAGCAGCGCCCGGTGGGGAGAATCTGGAAACACCATATATTTT.

The V gene is TRBV15, the J gene TRBJ2-3; no definite D call. V gave up 0 bases and J gave up 1 base, with 23 bases separating them. The CDR3 covers 20 residues. Germline-derived CDR1 and CDR2 are LNHNV and YYDKDF (reference sequence). The CDR3 spells CATSRDRVVFSMSRTDTQYF. The CDR3 nucleotides read TGTGCCACCAGCAGAGACCGGGTAGTTTTCTCAATGTCTCGCACAGATACGCAGTATTTT.

V gene TRBV7-2 combines with J gene TRBJ2-2; D uncertain. The CDR3 is 14 amino acids. V was clipped by 3 bases and J by 5 bases, with 10 bases between them. The V gene's germline CDR1 is SGHTA and CDR2 FQGNSA. The CDR3 here is CASSLSVSTGELFF. CDR3 in DNA: TGTGCCAGCAGCTTGAGCGTCTCAACCGGGGAGCTGTTTTTT. The variable domain in full, with the rest retrieved from reference TRBV7-2 and TRBJ2-2, is GAGVSQSPSNKVTEKGKDVELRCDPISGHTALYWYRQSLGQGLEFLIYFQGNSAPDKSGLPSDRFSAERTGGSVSTLTIQRTQQEDSAVYLCASSLSVSTGELFFGEGSRLTVL.

The gene calls are TRBV11-3 and TRBJ2-1; 11 positions match TRBD2. The ends lost 9 bases at V and 1 base at J; junction bases unmatched: 2. The CDR3 totals 14 residues. The V gene's germline CDR1 is SGHNT and CDR2 YENEEA. The CDR3 spells CASLAGGSYNEQFF. The DNA for the CDR3 is TGTGCCAGTCTAGCGGGAGGATCCTACAATGAGCAGTTCTTC.

The V and J genes are TRBV10-3 and TRBJ1-4, with D tentatively TRBD1 (6 bases). The CDR3 loop spans 13 amino acids. The germline CDR1 and CDR2 sequences are ENHRY and SYGVKD. Between the trimmed V and J ends, which lost 6 bases and 4 bases, there was a span of 9 bases. The CDR3 sequence is CAIRGHINEKLFF. The CDR3 DNA reads as TGTGCCATCAGGGGACATATTAATGAAAAACTGTTTTTT.

The chain carries TRBV5-4 and TRBJ2-2, with 10 positions matching TRBD1. Looked up from germline, CDR1 is SGHNT and CDR2 is YYREEE (reference sequence). The CDR3 loop spans 15 amino acids. V was pared by 0 bases and J by 7 bases, with 3 bases of the junction left unmatched. The CDR3 protein is CASSLAGTGVGELFF. The CDR3 DNA reads TGTGCCAGCAGCTTGGCAGGGACAGGGGTCGGGGAGCTGTTTTTT.

This chain connects TRBV19 to TRBJ2-2; a weak D match, TRBD1 (5 bases). Germline-derived CDR1 and CDR2 are LNHDA and SQIVND (reference sequence). The CDR3 spans 14 residues. The CDR3 DNA reads as TGTGCAGCCAAGTCAGGGTCTGAGGTCGGGGAGCTGTTTTTT. Its translation: CAAKSGSEVGELFF.

The J gene is TRBJ1-2, the V gene TRBV11-3; no firm D call. CDR1 and CDR2 (germline): SGHNT, YENEEA. This CDR3 spans 11 amino acids. V lost 8 bases to trimming and J lost 8 bases, with 12 bases between them. The CDR3 DNA reads TGTGCCAGCCGAACCGACTTGGGCTACACCTTC. It is translated as CASRTDLGYTF.

This clone was picked up one time. The chain joins TRBV9 to TRBJ2-3, with D tentatively TRBD2 (5 bases). There are 14 residues in the CDR3. Trimming took off 4 bases at V and 6 bases at J, with 15 bases between the two ends. The V gene's germline CDR1 is SGDLS and CDR2 YYNGEE. DNA of the CDR3: TGTGCCAGCAGCCCCACTAGTTTAGGGGATACGCAGTATTTT. Protein: CASSPTSLGDTQYF.

This clone was detected once. The chain joins TRBV19 to TRBJ2-7; 9 positions agree with TRBD1. V trimming: 3 bases; J trimming: 4 bases; junction bases outside the gene matches: 7. The CDR3 spans 15 residues. Looked up from germline, CDR1 is LNHDA and CDR2 is SQIVND (reference sequence). The CDR3 DNA is TGTGCCAGTAGTATGACAGGGACAGGGTTATACGAGCAGTACTTC. Its protein product is CASSMTGTGLYEQYF.

To note about this clone: One junction end does not reproduce the germline sequence, and a read error may be involved. The chain links TRBV7-7 to TRBJ2-5; D might be TRBD2 (5 bases). The germline V gene has CDR1 SSHAT and CDR2 FNYEAQ (reference sequence). CDR3 size: 14 residues. CDR3 sequence: CASSRGLTAETQYF. CDR3 coding DNA: TGTGCTAGCAGCCGTGGACTGACCGCAGAGACCCAGTACTTC.

The chain joins TRBV7-9 to TRBJ2-1, with TRBD2 as a possible D gene (6 bases). This CDR3 spans 14 amino acids. Germline CDR1 SEHNR, CDR2 FQNEAQ (reference sequence). V lost 2 bases and J lost 7, with 12 bases in between. CDR3 sequence: CASSLRIRENEQFF. DNA for the CDR3: TGTGCCAGCAGCTTAAGGATCCGGGAGAATGAGCAGTTCTTC.

V usage is TRBV19 and J usage is TRBJ2-7; 7 bases match TRBD1. Germline trimming cut 6 bases from V and 3 bases from J; bases unmatched to any gene: 5. Germline values: CDR1 LNHDA, CDR2 SQIVND (reference sequence). The CDR3 runs to 13 residues. CDR3 nucleotide sequence: TGTGCCAGTAGCAAGGGACAGAACTACGAGCAGTACTTC. Its protein product is CASSKGQNYEQYF.

This sequence joins TRBV5-6 and TRBJ2-1; 9 nucleotides match TRBD1. Germline CDR1 is SGHDT and CDR2 is YYEEEE. CDR3 size: 13 residues. V gave up 4 bases and J gave up 16 bases; unmatched junction bases: 12. CDR3 coding DNA: TGTGCCAGCAGCCGGGGCTCCCGGGACAGGGTTTTCTTC. This encodes CASSRGSRDRVFF.

The chain employs TRBV27 and TRBJ2-2; 10 bases map to TRBD1. The V gene's germline CDR1 is MNHEY and CDR2 SMNVEV (reference sequence). The CDR3 length is 16 residues. Unmatched junction bases numbered 5, after V lost 4 bases and J lost 3 bases. The DNA of the CDR3 is TGTGCCAGCAGTTGGGGACAGGGGTCACACACCGGGGAGCTGTTTTTT. Its translation: CASSWGQGSHTGELFF.